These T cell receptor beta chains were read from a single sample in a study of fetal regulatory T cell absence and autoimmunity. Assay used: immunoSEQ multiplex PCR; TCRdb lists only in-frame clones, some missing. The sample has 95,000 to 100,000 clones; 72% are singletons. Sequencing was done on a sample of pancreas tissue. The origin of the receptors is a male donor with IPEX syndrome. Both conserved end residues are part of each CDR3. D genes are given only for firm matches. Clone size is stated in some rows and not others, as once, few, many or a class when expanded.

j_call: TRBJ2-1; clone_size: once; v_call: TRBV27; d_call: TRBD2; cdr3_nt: TGTGCCAGCGCTAGAGCATCGCGGACTAGCGGGGGGTGGTGGGAGCAGTTCTTC; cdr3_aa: CASARASRTSGGWWEQFF
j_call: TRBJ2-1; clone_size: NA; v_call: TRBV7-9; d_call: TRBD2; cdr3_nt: TGTGCCAGCAGGTGGACTAGCGGGGGAGACAATGAGCAGTTCTTC; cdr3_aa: CASRWTSGGDNEQFF
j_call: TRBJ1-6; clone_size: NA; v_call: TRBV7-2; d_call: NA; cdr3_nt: TGTGCCAGCAGCTTCTACAGGGCAAATGATTCACCCCTCCACTTT; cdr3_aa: CASSFYRANDSPLHF
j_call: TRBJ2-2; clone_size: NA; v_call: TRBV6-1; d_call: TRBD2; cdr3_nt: TGTGCCAGCAGTGCCAACACCTGGACTAGCGGGAGGAACACCGGGGAGCTGTTTTTT; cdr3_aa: CASSANTWTSGRNTGELFF
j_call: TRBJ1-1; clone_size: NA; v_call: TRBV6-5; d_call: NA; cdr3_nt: TGTGCCAGCAGTTACTGGGGGGGAAGGTATACTGAAGCTTTCTTT; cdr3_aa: CASSYWGGRYTEAFF
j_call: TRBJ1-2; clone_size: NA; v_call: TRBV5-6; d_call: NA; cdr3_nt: TGTGCCAGCAGCTTGCGGGGGGCACGTTATGGCTACACCTTC; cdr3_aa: CASSLRGARYGYTF
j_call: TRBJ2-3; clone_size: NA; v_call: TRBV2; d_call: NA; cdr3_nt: TGTGCCAGCAGTGAAATGCAGCTCACAGATACGCAGTATTTT; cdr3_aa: CASSEMQLTDTQYF
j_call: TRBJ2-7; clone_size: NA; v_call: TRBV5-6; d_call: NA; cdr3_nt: TGTGCCAGCAGCTTGGGTCTGAGGGGAAGCTCCTACGAGCAGTACTTC; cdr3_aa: CASSLGLRGSSYEQYF
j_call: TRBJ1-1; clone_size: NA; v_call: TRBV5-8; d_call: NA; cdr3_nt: TGTGCCAGCACGTCCTCCATAGCGGGCACTGAAGCTTTCTTT; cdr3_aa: CASTSSIAGTEAFF
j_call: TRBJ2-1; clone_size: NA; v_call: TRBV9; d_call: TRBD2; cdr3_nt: TGTGCCAGCAGCGAGGAGCGGGGTGGCTCCTACAATGAGCAGTTCTTC; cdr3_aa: CASSEERGGSYNEQFF
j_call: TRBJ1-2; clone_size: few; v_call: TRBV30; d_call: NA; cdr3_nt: TGTGCCTGGAGTAGGAGATTCTATGGCTACACCTTC; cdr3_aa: CAWSRRFYGYTF
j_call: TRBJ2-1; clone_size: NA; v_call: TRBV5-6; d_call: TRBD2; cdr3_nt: TGTGCCAGCAGCTTGGAGGGTAGCGGGGCCCCCTACAATGAGCAGTTCTTC; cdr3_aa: CASSLEGSGAPYNEQFF
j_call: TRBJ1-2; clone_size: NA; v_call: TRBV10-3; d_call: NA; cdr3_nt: TGTGCCATCAGTGAGGGGACGTTAGGGGGCTACACCTTC; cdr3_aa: CAISEGTLGGYTF
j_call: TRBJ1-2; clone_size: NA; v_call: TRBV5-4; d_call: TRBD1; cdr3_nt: TGTGCCAGCAGCTTGGATGTGGACAGGCGCTATGGCTACACCTTC; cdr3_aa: CASSLDVDRRYGYTF
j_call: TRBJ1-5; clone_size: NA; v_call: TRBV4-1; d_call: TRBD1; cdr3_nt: TGCGCCAGCAGCCTCACAGGGGATAGCAATCAGCCCCAGCATTTT; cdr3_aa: CASSLTGDSNQPQHF
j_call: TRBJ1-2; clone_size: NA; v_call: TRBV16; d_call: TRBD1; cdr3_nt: TGTGCCAGCAGCCAGGGGGACAGATTTGGCTACACCTTC; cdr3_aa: CASSQGDRFGYTF
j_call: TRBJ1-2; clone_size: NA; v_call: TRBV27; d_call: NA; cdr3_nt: TGTGCCAGCAGTTCCAGCCCGGACAGCCCTAACTATGGCTACACCTTC; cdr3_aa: CASSSSPDSPNYGYTF
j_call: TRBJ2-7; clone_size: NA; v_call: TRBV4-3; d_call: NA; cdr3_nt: TGCGCCAGCAGCCAGGGGGCTCAGGCAAGCTCCTACGAGCAGTACTTC; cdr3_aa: CASSQGAQASSYEQYF
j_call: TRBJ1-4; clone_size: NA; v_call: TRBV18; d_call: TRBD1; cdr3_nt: TGTGCCAGCTCACCACGGTCACAGGGGAGTGAAAAACTGTTTTTT; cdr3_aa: CASSPRSQGSEKLFF
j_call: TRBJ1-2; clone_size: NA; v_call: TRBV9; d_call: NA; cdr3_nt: TGTGCCAGCAGCGTAGGACAGCCTTCTTCGGGTGGCTACACCTTC; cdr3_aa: CASSVGQPSSGGYTF
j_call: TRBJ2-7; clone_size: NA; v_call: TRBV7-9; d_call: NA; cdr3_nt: TGTGCCAGCAGCTTCACGGGGGAGAGTCCCTACGAGCAGTACTTC; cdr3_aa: CASSFTGESPYEQYF
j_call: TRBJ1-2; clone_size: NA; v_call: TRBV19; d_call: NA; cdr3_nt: TGTGCCAGTATCCCCGGGAGGACCACAGGTATCGAGGGCTACACCTTC; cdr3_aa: CASIPGRTTGIEGYTF
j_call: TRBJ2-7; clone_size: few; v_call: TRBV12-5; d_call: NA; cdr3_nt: TGTGCTAGTGGTTTGGGGGACGAGCAGTACTTC; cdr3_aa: CASGLGDEQYF
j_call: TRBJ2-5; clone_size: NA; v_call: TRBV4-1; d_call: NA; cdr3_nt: TGCGCCAGCAGCCACCCCGCCGGAGGGCCGGAAGAGACCCAGTACTTC; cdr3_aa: CASSHPAGGPEETQYF
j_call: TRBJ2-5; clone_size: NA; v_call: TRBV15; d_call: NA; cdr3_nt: TGTGCCACCAGCAGAGATTCGGGCAGGGTTTGGGAGACCCAGTACTTC; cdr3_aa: CATSRDSGRVWETQYF
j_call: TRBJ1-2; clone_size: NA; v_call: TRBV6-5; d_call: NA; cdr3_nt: TGTGCCAGCAGTTACTCTCGGACTAACTATGGCTACACCTTC; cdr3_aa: CASSYSRTNYGYTF
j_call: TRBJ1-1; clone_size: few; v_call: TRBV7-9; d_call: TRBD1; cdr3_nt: TGTGCCAGCAGCCTCAGGGACAGGCCTGAAGCTTTCTTT; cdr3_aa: CASSLRDRPEAFF
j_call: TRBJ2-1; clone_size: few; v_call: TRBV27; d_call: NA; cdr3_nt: TGTGCCAGCAGTGTTACTCCCGAGAATGAGCAGTTCTTC; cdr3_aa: CASSVTPENEQFF
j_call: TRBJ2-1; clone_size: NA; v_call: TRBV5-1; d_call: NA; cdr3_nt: TGCGCCAGCACCCTAGTCGGCAATGAGCAGTTCTTC; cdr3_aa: CASTLVGNEQFF
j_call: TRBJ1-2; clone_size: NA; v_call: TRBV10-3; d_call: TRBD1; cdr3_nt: TGTGCCATCAGTGAGTCCCCCACAGGGGGCGGGGCTGGCTACACCTTC; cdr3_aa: CAISESPTGGGAGYTF
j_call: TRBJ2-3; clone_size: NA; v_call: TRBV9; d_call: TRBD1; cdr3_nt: TGTGCCAGCAGCGTGGATACAGGGGGCACAGATACGCAGTATTTT; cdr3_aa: CASSVDTGGTDTQYF
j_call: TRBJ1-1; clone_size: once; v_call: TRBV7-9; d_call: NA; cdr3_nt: TGTGCCAGCAGCTTAGCTGGATGGGACACTGAAGCTTTCTTT; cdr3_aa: CASSLAGWDTEAFF
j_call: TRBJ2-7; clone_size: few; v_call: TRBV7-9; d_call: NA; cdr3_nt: TGTGCCAGCAGCCCACCCGACAACTCCTACGAGCAGTACTTC; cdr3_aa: CASSPPDNSYEQYF
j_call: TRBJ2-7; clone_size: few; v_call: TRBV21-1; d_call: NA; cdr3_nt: TGTGCCAGCAGCAAAGCCTACGAGCAGTACTTC; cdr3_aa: CASSKAYEQYF
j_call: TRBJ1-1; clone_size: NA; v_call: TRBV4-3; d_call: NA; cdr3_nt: TGCGCCAGCAGCCAAGATAGGACGGAATCGGTTATTTTGAACACTGAAGCTTTCTTT; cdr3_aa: CASSQDRTESVILNTEAFF
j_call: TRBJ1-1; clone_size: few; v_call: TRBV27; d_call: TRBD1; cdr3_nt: TGTGCCAGCAGTGCCCAAGACAGGGCTCAAGCTTTCTTT; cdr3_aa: CASSAQDRAQAFF
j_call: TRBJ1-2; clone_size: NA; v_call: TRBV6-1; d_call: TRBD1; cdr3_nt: TGTGCCAGCAGTGAAGCGGGGGGACAGTACTATGGCTACACCTTC; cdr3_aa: CASSEAGGQYYGYTF
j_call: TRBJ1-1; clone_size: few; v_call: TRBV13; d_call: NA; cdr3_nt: TGTGCCAGCAGCTGGACGGCGCAAGCTTTCTTT; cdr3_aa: CASSWTAQAFF
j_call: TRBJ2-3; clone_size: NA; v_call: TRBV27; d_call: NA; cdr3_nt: TGTGCCAGCAGTTTATACAGGGGCACAGATACGCAGTATTTT; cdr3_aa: CASSLYRGTDTQYF
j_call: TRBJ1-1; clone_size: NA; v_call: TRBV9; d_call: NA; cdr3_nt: TGTGCCAGCAGCGAAGAGAAGCGGACAGAAGCTTTCTTT; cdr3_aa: CASSEEKRTEAFF
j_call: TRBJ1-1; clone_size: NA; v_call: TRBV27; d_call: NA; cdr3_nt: TGTGCCAGCAGATCTGCCACTGAAGCTTTCTTT; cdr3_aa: CASRSATEAFF
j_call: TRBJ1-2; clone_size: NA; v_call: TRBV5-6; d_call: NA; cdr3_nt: TGTGCCAGCAGCCTTCAGGGACACTATGGCTACACCTTC; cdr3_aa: CASSLQGHYGYTF